This is a list of T cell receptor beta chains from one sample in a study of memory CD4+ T cells and cytomegalovirus serostatus. Method: immunoSEQ multiplex PCR; TCRdb's copy keeps in-frame clones and lacks some. Among fewer than 75,000 clones listed, less than 80% were seen once. The sample consisted of memory CD4+ T cells from blood. The receptors derive from an adult in good health and CMV-seronegative. Both conserved end residues are part of each CDR3. The D gene is left open where the match is weak. Part of the rows lack a size; the others show once, few, many or a class for expanded clones.

D gene	V gene	J gene	clone size	CDR3 protein	CDR3 DNA
-	TRBV6-6	TRBJ2-7	once	CASSPVSYEQYF	TGTGCCAGCAGCCCCGTGTCCTACGAGCAGTACTTC
-	TRBV19	TRBJ1-5	-	CVSSTHLAGLYQPQHF	TGTGTCAGTAGTACCCACTTGGCGGGGCTTTATCAGCCCCAGCATTTT
TRBD2	TRBV25-1	TRBJ2-1	-	CASTAGVHNEQFF	TGTGCCAGCACAGCGGGGGTGCACAATGAGCAGTTCTTC
-	TRBV5-1	TRBJ1-3	-	CASSARDDRHSGNTIYF	TGCGCCAGCAGCGCGCGAGACGACAGGCACTCTGGAAACACCATATATTTT
-	TRBV15	TRBJ2-1	-	CATSPNNFFHSYNEQFF	TGTGCCACCAGCCCCAACAACTTTTTCCACTCCTACAATGAGCAGTTCTTC
-	TRBV6-6	TRBJ1-5	-	CASSSNTFRGQPQHF	TGTGCCAGCAGTTCGAACACTTTTAGGGGGCAGCCCCAGCATTTT
-	TRBV19	TRBJ2-1	once	CASTKRQGYNEQFF	TGTGCCAGTACCAAGCGGCAAGGGTACAATGAGCAGTTCTTC
TRBD1	TRBV7-6	TRBJ1-1	-	CASSVQGGSTEAFF	TGTGCCAGCAGCGTGCAGGGGGGTAGTACTGAAGCTTTCTTT
-	TRBV13	TRBJ1-1	-	CASSHKPNTEAFF	TGTGCCAGCAGCCATAAGCCGAACACTGAAGCTTTCTTT
-	TRBV13	TRBJ2-7	-	CASTLNRALEQYF	TGTGCCAGCACCCTAAACAGGGCCCTCGAGCAGTACTTC